Listed here are 7 T cell receptor beta chains from one sample, sequenced in a study of blood T cell repertoires in COVID-19 (dated by TCRdb to the early 2020s). The library was generated by the immunoSEQ multiplex PCR assay. TCRdb provides this immuneACCESS table in a form limited to in-frame rearrangements. Some clones are lacking; in checked studies, under half of them reflect an unresolved V gene, and why the rest are absent is not known. A total of around 300,000 clones appear in this sample, roughly 84% of them only once. The ten largest clones represent 1% of the sample. The source material was peripheral blood. The receptors shown here come from a man aged 45-60 years with active or convalescent COVID-19.

CDR3 coding DNA: TGTGCCAGCAGCTTTCAGGGAGGGGCGGAGACCCAGTACTTC. Protein sequence: CASSFQGGAETQYF. This chain links TRBV7-2 with TRBJ2-5; the match to TRBD2 covers 7 bases. V lost 3 bases, J lost 5 bases, and 6 bases stayed unmatched. Germline-derived CDR1 and CDR2 are SGHTA and FQGNSA. There are 14 residues in the CDR3.

The V gene is TRBV6-5, the J gene TRBJ2-6; D remains ambiguous. Germline V gives CDR1 MNHEY, CDR2 SVGAGI. V lost 8 bases and J 2 bases, leaving 13 bases between the germline ends. The CDR3 has 15 amino acids. The CDR3 protein is CASSRRVTGANVLTF. CDR3 coding DNA: TGTGCCAGCTCGCGACGGGTCACTGGGGCCAACGTCCTGACTTTC.

The chain couples TRBV28 to TRBJ1-5; 9 bases fit TRBD1. J gave up 0 bases and V 5 bases, and 11 bases lay outside the gene matches. The CDR3 loop spans 18 amino acids. The germline CDR1 and CDR2 sequences are MDHEN and SYDVKM. DNA of the CDR3: TGTGCCAGCAGTCCCACACTGACAGGGGGTTATAGCAATCAGCCCCAGCATTTT. Translating it yields CASSPTLTGGYSNQPQHF.

The chain carries TRBV4-1 and TRBJ2-1, with D maybe TRBD2 (5 bases). The ends were cut back, 0 bases at V and 3 bases at J, with 12 bases in the middle. Germline loops: CDR1 MGHRA, CDR2 YSYEKL. This CDR3 is 16 amino acids long. The CDR3 DNA reads as TGCGCCAGCAGCCAAGATCATGGGAGCTACTACAATGAGCAGTTCTTC. As protein: CASSQDHGSYYNEQFF.

This sequence joins TRBV5-6 and TRBJ2-3, with D perhaps matching TRBD1 (6 bases). The CDR3 has 14 amino acids. Germline V gene sequence: CDR1 SGHDT, CDR2 YYEEEE. V was pared by 0 bases and J by 6 bases, with 11 bases between. The CDR3 protein is CASSLVRGEDTQYF. The CDR3 nucleotides read TGTGCCAGCAGCTTGGTCAGGGGTGAGGATACGCAGTATTTT.

This clone was seen a handful of times. This chain links TRBV12-5 with TRBJ2-2; TRBD1 aligns across 9 bases. Germline V gene lookup returns CDR1 LGHNT and CDR2 FRNRAP. The CDR3 has 14 residues. V dropped 7 bases and J dropped 5; count of bases not matched to a gene: 5. In DNA, the CDR3 is TGTGCTAGTGCCCCGGGACAGGGAACCGGGGAGCTGTTTTTT. Translating it yields CASAPGQGTGELFF.

The gene calls are TRBV6-6 and TRBJ2-2; possibly TRBD1 for D (5 bases). There are 14 residues in the CDR3. V lost 8 bases, J lost 4 bases, and 14 bases lay in between. Germline lookup yields CDR1 MNHNY and CDR2 SVGAGI (reference sequence). The CDR3 spells CASSTTEITGELFF. Here the CDR3 DNA reads TGTGCCAGCTCGACGACAGAGATCACCGGGGAGCTGTTTTTT.